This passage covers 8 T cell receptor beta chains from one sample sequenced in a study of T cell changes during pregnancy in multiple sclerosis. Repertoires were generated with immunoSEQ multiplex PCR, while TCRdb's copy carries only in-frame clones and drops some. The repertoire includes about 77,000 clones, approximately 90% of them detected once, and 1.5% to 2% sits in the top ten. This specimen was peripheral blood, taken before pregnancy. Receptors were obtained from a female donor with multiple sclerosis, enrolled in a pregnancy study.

The CDR3 region is CASSYSERNTEAFF. CDR3 sequence (DNA): TGTGCCAGCAGTTACTCAGAGAGGAACACTGAAGCTTTCTTT. This chain connects TRBV6-6 to TRBJ1-1; unclear D gene. Germline V gene sequence: CDR1 MNHNY, CDR2 SVGAGI (reference sequence). V was trimmed by 0 bases and J by 1 base, leaving 6 bases between them. The CDR3 is 14 residues long.

The DNA of the CDR3 is TGTGCCAGCAGCCCCGGGACAGGGTCCTACGAGCAGTACTTC. It encodes CASSPGTGSYEQYF. The J gene is TRBJ2-7, the V gene TRBV7-9; TRBD1 aligns across 9 bases. The CDR3 runs 14 residues. Germline CDR1 is SEHNR and CDR2 is FQNEAQ (reference sequence). V dropped 5 bases and J dropped 1; count of bases not matched to a gene: 3. Combining the CDR3 with reference TRBV7-9 and TRBJ2-7 gives the whole variable domain DTGVSQNPRHKITKRGQNVTFRCDPISEHNRLYWYRQTLGQGPEFLTYFQNEAQLEKSRLLSDRFSAERPKGSFSTLEIQRTEQGDSAMYLCASSPGTGSYEQYFGPGTRLTVT.

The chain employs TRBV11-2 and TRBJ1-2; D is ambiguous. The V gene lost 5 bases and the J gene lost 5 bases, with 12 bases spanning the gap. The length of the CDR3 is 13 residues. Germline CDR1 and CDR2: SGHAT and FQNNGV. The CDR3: CASSQRETYGYTF. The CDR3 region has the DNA TGTGCCAGCAGCCAAAGGGAGACATATGGCTACACCTTC.

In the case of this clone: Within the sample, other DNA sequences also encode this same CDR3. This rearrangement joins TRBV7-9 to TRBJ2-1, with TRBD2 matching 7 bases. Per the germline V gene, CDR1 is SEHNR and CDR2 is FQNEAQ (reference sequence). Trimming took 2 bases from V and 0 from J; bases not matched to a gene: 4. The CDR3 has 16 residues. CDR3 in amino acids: CASSLSLASSYNEQFF. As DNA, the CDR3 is TGTGCCAGCAGCTTATCACTAGCGAGCTCCTACAATGAGCAGTTCTTC.

The CDR3 here is CASSFLPTSGGPRDTQYF. The CDR3, as DNA: TGCGCCAGCAGCTTCCTACCTACTAGCGGGGGTCCCCGAGATACGCAGTATTTT. The V gene is TRBV5-1, the J gene TRBJ2-3; 11 bases line up with TRBD2. Germline CDR1 is SGHRS and CDR2 is YFSETQ. Trimming cost V 2 bases and J 5 bases; bases outside gene matches: 13. This CDR3 has 18 residues.

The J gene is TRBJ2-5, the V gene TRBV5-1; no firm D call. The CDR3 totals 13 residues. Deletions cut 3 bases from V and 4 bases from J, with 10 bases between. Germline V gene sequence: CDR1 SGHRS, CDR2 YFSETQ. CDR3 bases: TGCGCCAGCAGCTCCCCGGAGCGAGAGACCCAGTACTTC. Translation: CASSSPERETQYF.

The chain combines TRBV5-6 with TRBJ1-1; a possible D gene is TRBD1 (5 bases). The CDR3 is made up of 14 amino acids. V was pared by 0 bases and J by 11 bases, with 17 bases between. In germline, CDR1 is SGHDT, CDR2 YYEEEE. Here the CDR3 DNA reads TGTGCCAGCAGCTTGGTGGAAGGGGCTCCAAACGCTTTCTTT. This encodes CASSLVEGAPNAFF.

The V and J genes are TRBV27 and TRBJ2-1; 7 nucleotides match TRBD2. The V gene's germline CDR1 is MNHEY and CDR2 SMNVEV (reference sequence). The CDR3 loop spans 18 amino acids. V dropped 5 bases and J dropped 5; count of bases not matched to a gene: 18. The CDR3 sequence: CASSIDPRREAGHNEQFF. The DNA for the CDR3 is TGTGCCAGCAGTATCGACCCTAGGAGGGAAGCGGGACACAATGAGCAGTTCTTC.